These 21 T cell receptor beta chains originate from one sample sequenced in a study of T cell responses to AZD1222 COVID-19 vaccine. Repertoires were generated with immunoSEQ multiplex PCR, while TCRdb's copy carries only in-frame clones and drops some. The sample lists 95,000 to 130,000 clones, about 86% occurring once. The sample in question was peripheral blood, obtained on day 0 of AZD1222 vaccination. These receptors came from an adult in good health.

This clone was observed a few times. DNA of the CDR3: TGTGCCATCAGTGGGGATAGCGGGAGTGGGGTAGGGTACAATGAGCAGTTCTTC. This codes for CAISGDSGSGVGYNEQFF. The chain uses TRBV10-3 and TRBJ2-1, with TRBD2 matching over 9 bases. The V segment lost 4 bases and the J segment 4 bases; nucleotides outside the gene matches: 14. The CDR3 runs to 18 residues. Germline assignment: CDR1 ENHRY and CDR2 SYGVKD.

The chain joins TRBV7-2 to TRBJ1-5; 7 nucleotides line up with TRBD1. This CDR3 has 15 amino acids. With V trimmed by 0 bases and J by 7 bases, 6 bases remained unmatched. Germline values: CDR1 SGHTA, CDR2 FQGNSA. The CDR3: CASSLALGGRQPQHF. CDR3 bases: TGTGCCAGCAGCTTAGCGTTAGGGGGCCGGCAGCCCCAGCATTTT.

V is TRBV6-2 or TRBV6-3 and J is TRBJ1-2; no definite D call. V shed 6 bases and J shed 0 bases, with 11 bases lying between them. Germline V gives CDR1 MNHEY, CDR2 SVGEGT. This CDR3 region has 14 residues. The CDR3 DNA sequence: TGTGCCAGCAGCCACTCCACAGCTAACTATGGCTACACCTTC. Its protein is CASSHSTANYGYTF.

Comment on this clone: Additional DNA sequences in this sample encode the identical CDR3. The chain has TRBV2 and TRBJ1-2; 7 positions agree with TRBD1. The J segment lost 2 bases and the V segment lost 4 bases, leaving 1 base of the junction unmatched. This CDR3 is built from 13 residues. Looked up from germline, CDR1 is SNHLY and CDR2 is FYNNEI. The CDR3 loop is CASSVQGNYGYTF. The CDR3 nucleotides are TGTGCCAGCAGTGTACAGGGGAACTATGGCTACACCTTC.

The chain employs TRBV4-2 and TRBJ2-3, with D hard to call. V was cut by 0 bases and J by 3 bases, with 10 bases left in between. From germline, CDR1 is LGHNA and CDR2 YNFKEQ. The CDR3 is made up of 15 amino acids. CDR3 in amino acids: CASSQDRVGTDTQYF. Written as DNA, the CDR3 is TGTGCCAGCAGCCAAGATCGAGTAGGAACAGATACGCAGTATTTT.

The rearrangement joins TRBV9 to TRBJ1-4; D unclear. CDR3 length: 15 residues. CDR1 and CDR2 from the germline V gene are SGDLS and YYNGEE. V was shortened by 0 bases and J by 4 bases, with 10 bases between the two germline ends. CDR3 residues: CASSVAPEFNEKLFF. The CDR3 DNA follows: TGTGCCAGCAGCGTAGCTCCGGAGTTTAATGAAAAACTGTTTTTT.

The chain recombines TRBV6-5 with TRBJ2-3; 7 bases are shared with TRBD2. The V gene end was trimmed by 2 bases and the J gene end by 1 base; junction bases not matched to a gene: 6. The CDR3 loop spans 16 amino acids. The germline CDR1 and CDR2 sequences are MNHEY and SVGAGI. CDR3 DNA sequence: TGTGCCAGCAGTTACGATGGCGGGGGAGGCACAGATACGCAGTATTTT. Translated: CASSYDGGGGTDTQYF.

For the CDR3, the DNA is TGTGCCAGGCGTTACGACGATAACACTGAAGCTTTCTTT. This translates into CARRYDDNTEAFF. The rearrangement links TRBV9 to TRBJ1-1, with D unclear. The CDR3 is 13 amino acids. V was clipped by 8 bases and J by 2 bases, with 13 bases between them. Germline loops: CDR1 SGDLS, CDR2 YYNGEE. The full variable domain, completed using reference TRBV9 and TRBJ1-1, is DSGVTQTPKHLITATGQRVTLRCSPRSGDLSVYWYQQSLDQGLQFLIQYYNGEERAKGNILERFSAQQFPDLHSELNLSSLELGDSALYFCARRYDDNTEAFFGQGTRLTVV.

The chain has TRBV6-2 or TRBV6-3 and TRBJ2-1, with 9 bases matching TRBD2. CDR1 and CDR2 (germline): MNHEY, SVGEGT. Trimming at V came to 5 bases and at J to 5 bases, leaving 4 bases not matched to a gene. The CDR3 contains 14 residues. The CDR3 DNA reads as TGTGCCAGCAGTAGACTAGCGGTTGACAATGAGCAGTTCTTC. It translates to CASSRLAVDNEQFF.

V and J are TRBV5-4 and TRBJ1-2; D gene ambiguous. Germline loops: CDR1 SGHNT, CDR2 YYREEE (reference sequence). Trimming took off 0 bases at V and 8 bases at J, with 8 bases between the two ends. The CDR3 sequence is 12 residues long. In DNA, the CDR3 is TGTGCCAGCAGCTTGGACACGGGCGGCTACACCTTC. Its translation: CASSLDTGGYTF.

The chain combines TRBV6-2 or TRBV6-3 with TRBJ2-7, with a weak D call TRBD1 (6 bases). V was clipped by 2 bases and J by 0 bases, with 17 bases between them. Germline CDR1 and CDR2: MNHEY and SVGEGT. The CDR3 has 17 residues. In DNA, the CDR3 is TGTGCCAGCAGTTACGATCTCACAGGGTACTTCTCCTACGAGCAGTACTTC. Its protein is CASSYDLTGYFSYEQYF.

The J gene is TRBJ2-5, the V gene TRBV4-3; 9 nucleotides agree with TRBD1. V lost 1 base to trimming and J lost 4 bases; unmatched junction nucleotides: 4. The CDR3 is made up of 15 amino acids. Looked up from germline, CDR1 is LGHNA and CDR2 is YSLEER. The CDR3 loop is CASSQGQGGGETQYF. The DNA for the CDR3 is TGCGCCAGCAGCCAAGGACAGGGGGGGGGAGAGACCCAGTACTTC.

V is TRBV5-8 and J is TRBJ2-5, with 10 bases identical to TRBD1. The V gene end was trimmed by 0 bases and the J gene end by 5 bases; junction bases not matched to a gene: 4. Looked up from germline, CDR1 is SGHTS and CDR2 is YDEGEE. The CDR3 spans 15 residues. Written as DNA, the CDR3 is TGTGCCAGCAGCTTGGGGACAGGGGGAGGTGAGACCCAGTACTTC. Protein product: CASSLGTGGGETQYF.

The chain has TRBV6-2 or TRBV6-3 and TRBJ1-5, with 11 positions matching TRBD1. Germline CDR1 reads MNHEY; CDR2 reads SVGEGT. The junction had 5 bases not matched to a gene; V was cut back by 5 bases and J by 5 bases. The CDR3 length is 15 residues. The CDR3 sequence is CASSDRTGGDQPQHF. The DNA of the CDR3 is TGTGCCAGCAGTGACAGGACAGGGGGCGATCAGCCCCAGCATTTT.

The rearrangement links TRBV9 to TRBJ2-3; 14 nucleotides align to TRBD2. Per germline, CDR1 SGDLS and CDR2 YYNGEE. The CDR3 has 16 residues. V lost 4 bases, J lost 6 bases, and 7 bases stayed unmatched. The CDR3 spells CASSSGLAGGRDTQYF. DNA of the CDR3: TGTGCCAGCAGCTCAGGACTAGCGGGGGGCCGGGATACGCAGTATTTT.

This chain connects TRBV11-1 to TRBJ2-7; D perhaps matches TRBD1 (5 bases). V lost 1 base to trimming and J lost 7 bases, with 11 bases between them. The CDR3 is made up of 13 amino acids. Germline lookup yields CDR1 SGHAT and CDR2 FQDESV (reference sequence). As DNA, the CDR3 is TGTGCCAGCAGCTTAGGGGGCCCCGAGGAGCAGTACTTC. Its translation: CASSLGGPEEQYF.

The CDR3 nucleotides are TGTGCCAGCAGCTTCGACAGGGGTAACACTGAAGCTTTCTTT. Protein product: CASSFDRGNTEAFF. This chain links TRBV7-2 with TRBJ1-1, with TRBD1 identical over 8 bases. The CDR3 totals 14 residues. After removal of 3 bases from V and 2 bases from J, the junction contained 2 bases not matched to a gene. Germline lookup yields CDR1 SGHTA and CDR2 FQGNSA.

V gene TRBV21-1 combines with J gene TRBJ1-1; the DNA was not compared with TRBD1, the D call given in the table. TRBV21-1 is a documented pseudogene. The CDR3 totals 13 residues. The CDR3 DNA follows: TGTGCCAGCAATCCCCGCAGGATCACTGAAGCTTTCTTT. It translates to CASNPRRITEAFF.

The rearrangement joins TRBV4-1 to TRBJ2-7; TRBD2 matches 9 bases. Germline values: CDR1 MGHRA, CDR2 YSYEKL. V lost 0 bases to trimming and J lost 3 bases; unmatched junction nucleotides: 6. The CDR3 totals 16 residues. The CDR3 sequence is CASSQELAGTFYEQYF. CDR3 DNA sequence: TGCGCCAGCAGCCAAGAGCTAGCGGGAACTTTCTACGAGCAGTACTTC.

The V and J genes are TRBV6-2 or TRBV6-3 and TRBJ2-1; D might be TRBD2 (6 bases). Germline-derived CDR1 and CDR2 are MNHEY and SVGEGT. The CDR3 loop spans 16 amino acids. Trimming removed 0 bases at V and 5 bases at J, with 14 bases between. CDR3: CASSYSRGGKDNEQFF. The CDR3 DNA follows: TGTGCCAGCAGTTACTCAAGGGGCGGGAAGGACAATGAGCAGTTCTTC.

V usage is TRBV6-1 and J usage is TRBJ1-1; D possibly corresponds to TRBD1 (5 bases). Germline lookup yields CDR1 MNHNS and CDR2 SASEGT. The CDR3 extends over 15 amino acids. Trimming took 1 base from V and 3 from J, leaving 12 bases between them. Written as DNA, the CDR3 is TGTGCCAGCAGTGAAGTTGGGGCAAGCCACACTGAAGCTTTCTTT. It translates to CASSEVGASHTEAFF.